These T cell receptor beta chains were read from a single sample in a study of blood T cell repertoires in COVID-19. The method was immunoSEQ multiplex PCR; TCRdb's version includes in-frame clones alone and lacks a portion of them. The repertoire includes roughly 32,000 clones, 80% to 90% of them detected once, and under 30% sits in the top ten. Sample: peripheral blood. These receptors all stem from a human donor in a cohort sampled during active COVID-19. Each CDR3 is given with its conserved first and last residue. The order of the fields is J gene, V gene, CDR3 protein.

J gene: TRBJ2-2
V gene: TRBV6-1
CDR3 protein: CASSERLAGGYTGELFF

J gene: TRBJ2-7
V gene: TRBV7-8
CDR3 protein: CASSWGLAGGRGEQYF

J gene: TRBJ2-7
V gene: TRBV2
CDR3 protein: CASARGGKQYF

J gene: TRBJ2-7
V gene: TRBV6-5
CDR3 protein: CASSYSSGEQYF

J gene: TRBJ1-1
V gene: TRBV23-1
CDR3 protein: CASSIYGAGGHDTEAFF

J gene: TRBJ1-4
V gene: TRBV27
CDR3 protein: CASSLKQGAGATNEKLFF

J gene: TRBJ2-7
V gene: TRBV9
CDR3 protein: CASSVAWTGVGEQYF

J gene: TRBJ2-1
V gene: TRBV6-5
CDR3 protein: CASSQRQGAYNEQFF

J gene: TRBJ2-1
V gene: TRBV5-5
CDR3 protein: CASSRRTSGGTPNEQFF

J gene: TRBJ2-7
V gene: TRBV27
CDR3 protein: CASSLVVTWDRGLGEQYF

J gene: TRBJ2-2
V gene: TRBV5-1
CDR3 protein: CASSQGSGANTGELFF

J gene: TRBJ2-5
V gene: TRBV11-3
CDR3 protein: CASSHRLEETQYF

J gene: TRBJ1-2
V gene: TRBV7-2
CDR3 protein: CASSLDGARDAYGYTF

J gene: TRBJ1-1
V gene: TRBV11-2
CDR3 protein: CASSFSQGNTEAFF

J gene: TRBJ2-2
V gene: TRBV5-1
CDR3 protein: CASSPRLDNTGELFF

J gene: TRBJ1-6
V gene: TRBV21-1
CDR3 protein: CASSKPEEGFSSYNSPLHF

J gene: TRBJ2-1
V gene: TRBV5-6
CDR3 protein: CASSLWLAGGNEQFF

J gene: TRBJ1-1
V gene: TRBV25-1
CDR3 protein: CASSEAGTGDRTEAFF

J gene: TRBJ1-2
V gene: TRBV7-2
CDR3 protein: CASRPIGSLFGYTF

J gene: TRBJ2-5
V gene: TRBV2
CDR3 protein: CASSPGTGLIETQYF

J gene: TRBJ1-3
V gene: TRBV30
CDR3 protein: CAWSYSSGNTIYF

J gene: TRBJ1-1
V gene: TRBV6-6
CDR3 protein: CASSYSYPGTEAFF

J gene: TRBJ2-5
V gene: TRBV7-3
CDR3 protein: CASSAQGGNGETQYF

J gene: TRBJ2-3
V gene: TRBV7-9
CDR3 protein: CASSPGMAGVSTDTQYF

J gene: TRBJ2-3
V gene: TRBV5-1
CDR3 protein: CASSLVVAGGTDTQYF

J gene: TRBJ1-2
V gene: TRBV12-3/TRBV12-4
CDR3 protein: CASSSGIYYGYTF

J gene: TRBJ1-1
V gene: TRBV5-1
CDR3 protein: CASSPERGDTEAFF

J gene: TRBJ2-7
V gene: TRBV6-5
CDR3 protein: CASSYSDRQYEQYF

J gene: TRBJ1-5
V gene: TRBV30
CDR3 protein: CAWSVRGSNQPQHF